Included here is one TCR beta chain sequence, with context. The sample belongs to a study of blood T cells in healthy people across ages. The CDR3 totals 14 residues. The germline CDR1 and CDR2 sequences are DFQATT and SNEGSKA (reference sequence). Trimming left V 6 bases short and J 1 base short, with 13 bases between. A J-beta primer mix and a sample-barcoded 5' primer were used in a second PCR of about 7 to 12 cycles. TCRdb ran MiXCR on the 5' RACE reads and lists one entry per CDR3 protein. The repertoire includes about 800,000 distinct CDR3 sequences, 58% of them detected once, and over 20% sits in the top ten.

What was sequenced was blood. J is TRBJ2-1 and V is TRBV20-1, with D possibly being TRBD1 (6 bases). The TCR was taken from a man under 40 in good health. The CDR3 DNA follows: TGCAGTGCCCAGCCAGGGGCGTCCTACAATGAGCAGTTCTTC. Encoded protein: CSAQPGASYNEQFF.